Listed here are 12 T cell receptor beta chains from one sample, sequenced in a study of shared clonotypes between healthy human individuals. Assay: immunoSEQ multiplex PCR; the TCRdb copy retains only in-frame clones and omits some. There are 2,500,000 or so clones in the sample; 90% to 95% occur only once, and approximately 0.35% lies in the top ten. The sequencing sample was made of naive CD4+ T cells from PBMCs. Specified subset: CD45RA+ positively selected. The receptors derive from a man in his late teens or twenties in good health. Some clones in this sample may be carry-over from other donors' samples.

This clone was found once. The chain employs TRBV28 and TRBJ1-1, with 9 bases identical to TRBD1. CDR1 is MDHEN, CDR2 SYDVKM, per germline. The junction had 9 bases not matched to a gene; V was cut back by 5 bases and J by 5 bases. The CDR3 sequence is 15 residues long. The CDR3 DNA sequence: TGTGCCAGCAGTATACTGGGACAGGGAGAGACTGAAGCTTTCTTT. Its translation is CASSILGQGETEAFF. Variable domain in full (rest from reference TRBV28 and TRBJ1-1): DVKVTQSSRYLVKRTGEKVFLECVQDMDHENMFWYRQDPGLGLRLIYFSYDVKMKEKGDIPEGYSVSREKKERFSLILESASTNQTSMYLCASSILGQGETEAFFGQGTRLTVV.

V and J are TRBV19 and TRBJ2-4; TRBD1 matches at 12 bases. From germline, CDR1 is LNHDA and CDR2 SQIVND (reference sequence). Unmatched junction bases numbered 13, after V lost 6 bases and J lost 1 base. There are 19 residues in the CDR3. CDR3 region: CASSGSGQGAKVAKNIQYF. As DNA, the CDR3 is TGTGCCAGTAGCGGATCGGGACAGGGGGCGAAAGTTGCCAAAAACATTCAGTACTTC. The full variable domain, completed using reference TRBV19 and TRBJ2-4, is DGGITQSPKYLFRKEGQNVTLSCEQNLNHDAMYWYRQDPGQGLRLIYYSQIVNDFQKGDIAEGYSVSREKKESFPLTVTSAQKNPTAFYLCASSGSGQGAKVAKNIQYFGAGTRLSVL.

The chain recombines TRBV5-1 with TRBJ1-6; D possibly corresponds to TRBD1 (5 bases). The V and J ends lost 1 base and 10 bases respectively, with 18 bases between them. The V gene's germline CDR1 is SGHRS and CDR2 YFSETQ. The CDR3 is made up of 16 amino acids. The CDR3 protein is CASSLIQQGSGSPLHF. CDR3 in DNA: TGCGCCAGCAGCTTGATCCAGCAGGGATCAGGGTCACCCCTCCACTTT.

As regards this clone: The sample contains more than one DNA sequence encoding this CDR3. The J gene is TRBJ2-6, the V gene TRBV29-1; no clear D. Per germline, CDR1 SQVTM and CDR2 ANQGSEA. V was cut by 3 bases and J by 1 base, with 4 bases left in between. This CDR3 spans 13 amino acids. The CDR3 region is CSVEGSGANVLTF. The CDR3 coding sequence is TGCAGCGTTGAGGGATCTGGGGCCAACGTCCTGACTTTC.

This chain uses TRBV28 with TRBJ2-5; 12 bases agree with TRBD2. This CDR3 is built from 17 residues. The junction had 8 bases not matched to a gene; V was cut back by 1 base and J by 5 bases. Germline CDR1 is MDHEN and CDR2 is SYDVKM. The CDR3 DNA sequence: TGTGCCAGCAGTTTATTTGTCCTAGCGGGAGGGCTGGAGACCCAGTACTTC. Translating it yields CASSLFVLAGGLETQYF.

The CDR3 DNA reads TGTGCCAGCCAGGCCGACGGTGGGGGCGGAACTGAAGCTTTCTTT. Its translation is CASQADGGGGTEAFF. The V and J genes are TRBV2 and TRBJ1-1; a possible D gene is TRBD1 (6 bases). CDR1 is SNHLY, CDR2 FYNNEI, per germline. The germline V and J ends were trimmed by 8 bases and 5 bases, with 21 bases remaining between them. The CDR3 length is 15 residues.

Comment on this clone: At one of its ends the junction is not consistent with the germline gene, which may arise from a read error. The chain employs TRBV11-2 and TRBJ1-1; possibly TRBD1 for D (6 bases). Germline V gene data show CDR1 as SGHAT and CDR2 as FQNNGV. This CDR3 has 17 residues. DNA of the CDR3: TGTGCCAGCACCTTACCCACCAGGGGCCGTTGGAACACTGAAGCTTTCTTT. Its translation: CASTLPTRGRWNTEAFF.

The chain is built from TRBV15 and TRBJ2-7, with 10 bases fitting TRBD1. The CDR3 has 13 amino acids. With 2 bases clipped from V and 6 bases from J, the junction kept 1 base outside the gene matches. CDR1 is LNHNV and CDR2 is YYDKDF in the germline V gene (reference sequence). The CDR3 spells CATSRRDRGEQYF. In nucleotides, the CDR3 is TGTGCCACCAGCAGACGGGACAGGGGCGAGCAGTACTTC.

This chain uses TRBV21-1 with TRBJ2-5; no DNA check was done on the table's D call, TRBD1. TRBV21-1 represents a pseudogene. The CDR3 spans 17 residues. In nucleotides, the CDR3 is TGTGCCAGCAGCCCCCCCTATCACAGGGACCACCAAGAGACCCAGTACTTC. Protein: CASSPPYHRDHQETQYF.

The J gene is TRBJ1-5, the V gene TRBV25-1; D is perhaps TRBD1 (5 bases). The CDR3 runs 15 residues. Per the germline V gene, CDR1 is MGHDK and CDR2 is SYGVNS. Trimming took 2 bases from V and 5 from J, leaving 13 bases between them. CDR3 coding DNA: TGTGCCAGCAGTGAAGCGGCAGGGCAGGATCAGCCCCAGCATTTT. Residues: CASSEAAGQDQPQHF.

The chain couples TRBV7-9 to TRBJ2-1; 12 bases are shared with TRBD2. The length of the CDR3 is 17 residues. V trimming: 7 bases; J trimming: 4 bases; junction bases outside the gene matches: 11. From germline, CDR1 is SEHNR and CDR2 FQNEAQ (reference sequence). The CDR3 region has the DNA TGTGCCAGCACCCCGCGGCTAGCGGGAGGGGAGTACAATGAGCAGTTCTTC. Translated: CASTPRLAGGEYNEQFF.

The V and J genes are TRBV29-1 and TRBJ2-2; TRBD1 matches at 11 bases. The length of the CDR3 is 14 residues. Germline V gene data show CDR1 as SQVTM and CDR2 as ANQGSEA. Trimming removed 3 bases from V and 7 bases from J; junction bases left unmatched: 4. The CDR3 is CSVEDRGLGGELFF. In DNA form, the CDR3 reads TGCAGCGTTGAGGACAGGGGGCTTGGCGGGGAGCTGTTTTTT.